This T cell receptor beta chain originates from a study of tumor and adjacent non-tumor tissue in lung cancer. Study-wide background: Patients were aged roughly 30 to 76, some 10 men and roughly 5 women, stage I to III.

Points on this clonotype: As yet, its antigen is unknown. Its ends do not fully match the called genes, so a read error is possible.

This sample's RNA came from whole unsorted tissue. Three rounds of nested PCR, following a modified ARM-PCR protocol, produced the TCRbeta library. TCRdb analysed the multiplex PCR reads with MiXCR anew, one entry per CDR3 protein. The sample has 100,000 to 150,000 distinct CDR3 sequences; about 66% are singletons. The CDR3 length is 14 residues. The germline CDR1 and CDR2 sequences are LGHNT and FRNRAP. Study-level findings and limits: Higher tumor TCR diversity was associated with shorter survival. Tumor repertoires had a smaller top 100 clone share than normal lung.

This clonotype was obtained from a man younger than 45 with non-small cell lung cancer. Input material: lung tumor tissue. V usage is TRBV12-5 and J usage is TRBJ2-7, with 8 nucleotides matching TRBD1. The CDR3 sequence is CAIGFGQGQGEEYF. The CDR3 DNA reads TGTGCTATTGGTTTCGGACAGGGTCAAGGGGAGGAGTACTTC. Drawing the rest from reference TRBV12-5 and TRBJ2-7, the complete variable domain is DARVTQTPRHKVTEMGQEVTMRCQPILGHNTVFWYRQTMMQGLELLAYFRNRAPLDDSGMPKDRFSAEMPDATLATLKIQPSEPRDSAVYFCAIGFGQGQGEEYFGPGTRLTVT.